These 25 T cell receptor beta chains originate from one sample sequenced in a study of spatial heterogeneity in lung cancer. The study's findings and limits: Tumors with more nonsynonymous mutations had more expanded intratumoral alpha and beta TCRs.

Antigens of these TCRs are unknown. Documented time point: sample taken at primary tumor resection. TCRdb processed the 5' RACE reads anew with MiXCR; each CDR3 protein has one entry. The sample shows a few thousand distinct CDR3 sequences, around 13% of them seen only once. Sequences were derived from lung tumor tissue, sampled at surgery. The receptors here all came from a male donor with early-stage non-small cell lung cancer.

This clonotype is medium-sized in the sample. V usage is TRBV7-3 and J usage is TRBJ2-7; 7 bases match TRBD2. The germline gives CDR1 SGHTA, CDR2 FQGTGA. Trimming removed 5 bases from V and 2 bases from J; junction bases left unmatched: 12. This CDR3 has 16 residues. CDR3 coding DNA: TGTGCCAGCAGCCCGAAGCGGGGCCCCACCACCTACGAGCAGTACTTC. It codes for CASSPKRGPTTYEQYF.

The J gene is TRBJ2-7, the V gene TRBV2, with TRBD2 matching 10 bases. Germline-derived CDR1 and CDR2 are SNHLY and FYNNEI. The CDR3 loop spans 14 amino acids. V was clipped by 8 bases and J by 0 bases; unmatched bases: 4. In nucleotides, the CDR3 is TGTGCCAGCGTCGCTAGCGGGAGCTCCTACGAGCAGTACTTC. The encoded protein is CASVASGSSYEQYF.

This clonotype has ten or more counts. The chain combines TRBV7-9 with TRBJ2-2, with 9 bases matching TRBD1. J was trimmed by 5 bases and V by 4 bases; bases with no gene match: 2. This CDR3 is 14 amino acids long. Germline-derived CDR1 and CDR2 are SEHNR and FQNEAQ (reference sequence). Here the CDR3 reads CASSWTGETGELFF. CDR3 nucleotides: TGTGCCAGCAGCTGGACAGGGGAAACCGGGGAGCTGTTTTTT.

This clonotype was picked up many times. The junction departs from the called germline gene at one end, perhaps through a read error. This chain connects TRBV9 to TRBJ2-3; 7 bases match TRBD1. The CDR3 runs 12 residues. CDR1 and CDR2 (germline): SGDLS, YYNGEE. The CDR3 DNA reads TGTACCAGCATGGGACAGACAGATACGCAGTATTTT. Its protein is CTSMGQTDTQYF.

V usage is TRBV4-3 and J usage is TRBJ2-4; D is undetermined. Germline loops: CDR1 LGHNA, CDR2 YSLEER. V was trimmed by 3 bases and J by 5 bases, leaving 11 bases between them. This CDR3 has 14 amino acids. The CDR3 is CASSQGFTQNIQYF. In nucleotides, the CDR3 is TGCGCCAGCAGCCAGGGATTTACCCAAAACATTCAGTACTTC.

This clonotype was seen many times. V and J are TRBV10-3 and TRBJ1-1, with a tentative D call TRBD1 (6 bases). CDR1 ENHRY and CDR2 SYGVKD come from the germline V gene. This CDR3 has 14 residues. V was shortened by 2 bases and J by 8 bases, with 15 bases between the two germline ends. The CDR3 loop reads CAISERVTGTEAFF. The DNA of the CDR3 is TGTGCCATCAGTGAGAGGGTTACCGGGACAGAAGCTTTCTTT.

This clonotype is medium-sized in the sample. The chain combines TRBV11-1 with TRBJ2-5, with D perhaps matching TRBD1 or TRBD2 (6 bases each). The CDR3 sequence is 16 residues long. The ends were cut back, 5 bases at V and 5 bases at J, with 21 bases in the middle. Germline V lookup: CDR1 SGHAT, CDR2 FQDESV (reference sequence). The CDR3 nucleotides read TGTGCCAGCAGCCCTGGCAGCGGAACAGGGAGGGAGACCCAGTACTTC. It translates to CASSPGSGTGRETQYF.

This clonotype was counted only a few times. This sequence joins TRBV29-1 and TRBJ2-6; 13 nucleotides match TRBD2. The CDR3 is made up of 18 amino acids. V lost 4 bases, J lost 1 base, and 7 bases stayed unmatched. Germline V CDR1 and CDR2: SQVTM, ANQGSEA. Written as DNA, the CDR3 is TGCAGCGTTGTTAGTACTAGCGGGGGGGCGTCTGGGGCCAACGTCCTGACTTTC. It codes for CSVVSTSGGASGANVLTF.

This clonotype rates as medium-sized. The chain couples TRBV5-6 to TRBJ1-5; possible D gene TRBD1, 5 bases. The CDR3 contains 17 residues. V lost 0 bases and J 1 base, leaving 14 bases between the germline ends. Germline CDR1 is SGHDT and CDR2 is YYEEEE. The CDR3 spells CASSLGGPRGSNQPQHF. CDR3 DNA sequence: TGTGCCAGCAGCTTGGGAGGGCCCCGGGGGAGCAATCAGCCCCAGCATTTT.

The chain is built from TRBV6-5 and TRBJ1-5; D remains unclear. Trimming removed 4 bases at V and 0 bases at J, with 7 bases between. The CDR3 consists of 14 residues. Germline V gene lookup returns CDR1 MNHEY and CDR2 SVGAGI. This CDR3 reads CASSWGGSNQPQHF. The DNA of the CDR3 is TGTGCCAGCAGTTGGGGTGGTAGCAATCAGCCCCAGCATTTT.

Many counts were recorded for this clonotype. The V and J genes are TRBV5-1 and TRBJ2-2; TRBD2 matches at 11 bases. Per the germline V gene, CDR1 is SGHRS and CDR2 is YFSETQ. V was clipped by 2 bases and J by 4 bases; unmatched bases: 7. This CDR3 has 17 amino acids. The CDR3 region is CASSFSSGGASTGELFF. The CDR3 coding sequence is TGCGCCAGCAGCTTCAGTAGCGGGGGGGCAAGCACCGGGGAGCTGTTTTTT.

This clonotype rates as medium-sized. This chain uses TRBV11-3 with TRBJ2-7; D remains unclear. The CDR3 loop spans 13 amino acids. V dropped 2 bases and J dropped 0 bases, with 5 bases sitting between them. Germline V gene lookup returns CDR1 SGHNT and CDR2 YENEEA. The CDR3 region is CASSLMDSYEQYF. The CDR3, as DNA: TGTGCCAGCAGCTTAATGGACTCCTACGAGCAGTACTTC.

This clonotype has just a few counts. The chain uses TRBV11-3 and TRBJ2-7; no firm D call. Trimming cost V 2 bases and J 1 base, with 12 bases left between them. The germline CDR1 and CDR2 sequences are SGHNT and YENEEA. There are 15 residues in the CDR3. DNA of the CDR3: TGTGCCAGCAGCTTACCCCCCGGATTTTCCTACGAGCAGTACTTC. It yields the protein CASSLPPGFSYEQYF.

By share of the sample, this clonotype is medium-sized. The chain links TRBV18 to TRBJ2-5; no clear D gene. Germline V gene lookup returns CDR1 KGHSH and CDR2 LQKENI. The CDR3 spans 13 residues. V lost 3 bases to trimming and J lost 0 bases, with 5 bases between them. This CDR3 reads CASSPSYQETQYF. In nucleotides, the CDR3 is TGTGCCAGCTCACCCTCGTACCAAGAGACCCAGTACTTC.

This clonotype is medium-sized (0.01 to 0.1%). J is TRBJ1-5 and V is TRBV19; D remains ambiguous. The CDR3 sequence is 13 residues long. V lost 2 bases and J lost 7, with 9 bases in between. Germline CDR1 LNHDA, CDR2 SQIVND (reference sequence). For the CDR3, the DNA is TGTGCCAGTAGTATAACCAGAGGGCAGCCCCAGCATTTT. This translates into CASSITRGQPQHF.

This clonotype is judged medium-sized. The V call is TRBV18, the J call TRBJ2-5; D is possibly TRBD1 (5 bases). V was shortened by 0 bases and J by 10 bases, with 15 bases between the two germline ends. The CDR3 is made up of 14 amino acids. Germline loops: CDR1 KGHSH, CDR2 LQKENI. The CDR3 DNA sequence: TGTGCCAGCTCACCACCGAAGGGGCAGGGTGGCCAGTACTTC. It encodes CASSPPKGQGGQYF. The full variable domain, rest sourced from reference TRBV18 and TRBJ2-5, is NAGVMQNPRHLVRRRGQEARLRCSPMKGHSHVYWYRQLPEEGLKFMVYLQKENIIDESGMPKERFSAEFPKEGPSILRIQQVVRGDSAAYFCASSPPKGQGGQYFGPGTRLLVL.

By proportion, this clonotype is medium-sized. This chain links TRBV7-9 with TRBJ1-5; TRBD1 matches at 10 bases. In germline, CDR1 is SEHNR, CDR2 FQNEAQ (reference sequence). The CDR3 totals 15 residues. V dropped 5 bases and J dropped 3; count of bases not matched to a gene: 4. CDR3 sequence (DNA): TGTGCCAGCAGCCCCGGGACAGGGGCCAATCAGCCCCAGCATTTT. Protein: CASSPGTGANQPQHF.

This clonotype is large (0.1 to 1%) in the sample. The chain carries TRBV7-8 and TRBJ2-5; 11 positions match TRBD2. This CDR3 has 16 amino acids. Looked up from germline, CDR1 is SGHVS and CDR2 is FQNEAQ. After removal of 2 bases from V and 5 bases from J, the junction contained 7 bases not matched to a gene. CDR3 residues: CASSLNLAGGLETQYF. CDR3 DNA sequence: TGTGCCAGCAGCTTAAACTTAGCGGGGGGGCTTGAGACCCAGTACTTC.

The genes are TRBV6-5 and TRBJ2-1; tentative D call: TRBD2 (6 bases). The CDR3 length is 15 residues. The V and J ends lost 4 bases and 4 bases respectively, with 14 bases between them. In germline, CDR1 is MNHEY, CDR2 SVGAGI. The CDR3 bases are TGTGCCAGCAGTTTAGCGGCCCCAGGTTACAATGAGCAGTTCTTC. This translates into CASSLAAPGYNEQFF.

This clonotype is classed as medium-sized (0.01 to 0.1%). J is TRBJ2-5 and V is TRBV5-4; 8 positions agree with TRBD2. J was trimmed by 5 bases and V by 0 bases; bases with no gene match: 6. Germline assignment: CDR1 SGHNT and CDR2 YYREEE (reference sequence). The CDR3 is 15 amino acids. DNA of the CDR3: TGTGCCAGCAGCTTGGTACGGGGGGGCCCGGAGACCCAGTACTTC. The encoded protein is CASSLVRGGPETQYF.

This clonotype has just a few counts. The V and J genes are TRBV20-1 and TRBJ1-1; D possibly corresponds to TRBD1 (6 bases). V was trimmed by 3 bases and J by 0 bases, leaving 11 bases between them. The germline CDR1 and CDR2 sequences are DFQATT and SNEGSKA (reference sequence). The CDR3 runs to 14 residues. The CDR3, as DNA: TGCAGTGCTAGCCTCGGGACACTGAACACTGAAGCTTTCTTT. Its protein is CSASLGTLNTEAFF.

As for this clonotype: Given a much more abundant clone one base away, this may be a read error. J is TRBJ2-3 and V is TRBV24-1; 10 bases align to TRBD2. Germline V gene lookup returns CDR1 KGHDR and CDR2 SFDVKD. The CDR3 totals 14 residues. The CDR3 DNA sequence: TGTGTCACCCGAGCGGGGGGGGTCACAGATACGCAGTATTTT. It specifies CVTRAGGVTDTQYF.

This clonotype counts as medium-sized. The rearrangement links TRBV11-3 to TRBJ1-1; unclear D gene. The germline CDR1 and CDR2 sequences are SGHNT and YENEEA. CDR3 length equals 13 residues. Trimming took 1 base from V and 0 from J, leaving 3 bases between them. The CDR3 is CASSLVLNTEAFF. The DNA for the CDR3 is TGTGCCAGCAGCTTAGTTCTGAACACTGAAGCTTTCTTT.

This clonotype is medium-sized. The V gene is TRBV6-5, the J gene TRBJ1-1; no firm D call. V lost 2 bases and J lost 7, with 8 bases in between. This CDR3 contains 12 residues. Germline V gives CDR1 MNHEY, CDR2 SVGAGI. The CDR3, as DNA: TGTGCCAGCAGTTACCGGGGTGATGAAGCTTTCTTT. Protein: CASSYRGDEAFF.

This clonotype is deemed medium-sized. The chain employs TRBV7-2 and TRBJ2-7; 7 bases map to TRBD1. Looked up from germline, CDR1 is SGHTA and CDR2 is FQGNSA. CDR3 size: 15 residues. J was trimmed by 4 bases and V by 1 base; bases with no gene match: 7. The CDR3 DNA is TGTGCCAGCAGCTTAGTGGCAGGGGGAATGTACGAGCAGTACTTC. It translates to CASSLVAGGMYEQYF. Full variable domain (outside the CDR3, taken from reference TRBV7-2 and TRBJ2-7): GAGVSQSPSNKVTEKGKDVELRCDPISGHTALYWYRQSLGQGLEFLIYFQGNSAPDKSGLPSDRFSAERTGGSVSTLTIQRTQQEDSAVYLCASSLVAGGMYEQYFGPGTRLTVT.